This T cell receptor (beta chain) was observed in a study of blood T cell repertoires in COVID-19. Study background: Samples of COVID-19 (acute and convalescent) were obtained from the United States, Italy and Spain.

Only in-frame clones appear in the TCRdb table, and some are missing; sequencing was by immunoSEQ multiplex PCR. Among 150,000 or so clones listed, roughly 84% were seen once. V was shortened by 1 base and J by 2 bases, with 9 bases between the two germline ends. Germline lookup yields CDR1 KGHSH and CDR2 LQKENI. The CDR3 is 15 amino acids. The chain is built from TRBV18 and TRBJ2-4; maybe TRBD1 (5 bases). Sequences were obtained from peripheral blood. The source of this sequence is a man aged 45 to 65 with active or convalescent COVID-19. The CDR3: CASSPLAGTKNIQYF. The CDR3 DNA is TGTGCCAGCTCACCACTGGCAGGGACCAAAAACATTCAGTACTTC.